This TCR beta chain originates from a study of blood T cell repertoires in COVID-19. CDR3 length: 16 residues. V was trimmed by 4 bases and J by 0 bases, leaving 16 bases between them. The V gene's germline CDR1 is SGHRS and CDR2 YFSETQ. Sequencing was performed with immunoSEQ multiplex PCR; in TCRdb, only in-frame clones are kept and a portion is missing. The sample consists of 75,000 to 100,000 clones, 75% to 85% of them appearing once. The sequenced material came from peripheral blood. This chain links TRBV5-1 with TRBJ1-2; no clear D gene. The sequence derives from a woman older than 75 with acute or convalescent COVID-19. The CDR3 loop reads CASSPLEAIANYGYTF. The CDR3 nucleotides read TGCGCCAGCAGCCCCCTTGAAGCCATAGCTAACTATGGCTACACCTTC.